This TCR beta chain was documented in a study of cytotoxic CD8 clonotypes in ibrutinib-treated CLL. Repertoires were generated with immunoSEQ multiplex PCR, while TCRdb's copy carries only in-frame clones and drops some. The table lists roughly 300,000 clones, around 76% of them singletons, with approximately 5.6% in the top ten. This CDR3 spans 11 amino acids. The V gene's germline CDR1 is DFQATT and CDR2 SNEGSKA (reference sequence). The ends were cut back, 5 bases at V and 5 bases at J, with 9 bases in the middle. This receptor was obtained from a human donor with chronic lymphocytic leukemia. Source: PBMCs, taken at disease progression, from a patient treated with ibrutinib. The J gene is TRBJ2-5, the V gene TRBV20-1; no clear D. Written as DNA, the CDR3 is TGCAGTGCTGACGGTTCCGAGACCCAGTACTTC. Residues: CSADGSETQYF.